This TCR beta chain originates from a study of STAT5B mutations in CD4+ large granular lymphocyte leukemia. The CDR3 length is 15 residues. Trimming shortened V by 0 bases and J by 1 base, and 7 bases separated the two germline ends. CDR1 and CDR2 (germline): WNHNN, SYGVQD (reference sequence). The survey-level immunoSEQ assay was used. TCRdb's copy holds only in-frame clones and misses some; the assay was immunoSEQ multiplex PCR. This sample has almost 20,000 clones, with roughly 84% found just once. This TCR was sampled from a human donor in good health. The chain links TRBV10-1 to TRBJ1-3; D perhaps matches TRBD1 (5 bases). The sequencing input was CD4+ T cells from blood buffy coats. The CDR3 coding sequence is TGCGCCAGCAGTGAGTCTGGGGGTTCTGGAAACACCATATATTTT. Encoded protein: CASSESGGSGNTIYF.